Presented here are 19 T cell receptor beta chains from one specimen sequenced in a study of blood T cell repertoires in COVID-19. Libraries were prepared by immunoSEQ multiplex PCR; TCRdb keeps only in-frame clonotypes and omits some of them. The repertoire holds some 71,000 clones, about nine tenths seen once, with under 6.5% in the top ten. The specimen sequenced was peripheral blood. These receptors came from a woman aged 18-29 years with acute or convalescent COVID-19.

The chain couples TRBV4-3 to TRBJ2-7, with no clear D. Germline assignment: CDR1 LGHNA and CDR2 YSLEER. The length of the CDR3 is 14 residues. Between the trimmed V and J ends, which lost 4 bases and 2 bases, there was a span of 12 bases. Here the CDR3 reads CASSPEKWAYEQYF. In DNA, the CDR3 is TGCGCCAGCAGCCCGGAGAAGTGGGCCTACGAGCAGTACTTC.

The V call is TRBV5-1, the J call TRBJ2-2, with 7 nucleotides matching TRBD1. Germline assignment: CDR1 SGHRS and CDR2 YFSETQ. The J segment lost 4 bases and the V segment lost 4 bases, leaving 10 bases of the junction unmatched. The CDR3 has 16 residues. The CDR3 reads CASSPRQGRGTGELFF. CDR3 bases: TGCGCCAGCAGCCCTCGACAGGGAAGGGGCACCGGGGAGCTGTTTTTT.

The chain uses TRBV21-1 and TRBJ1-1; the D call TRBD1 from the table was never checked on the DNA. TRBV21-1 is a pseudogene segment. This CDR3 spans 13 amino acids. DNA of the CDR3: TGTGCCAGTACCCAGGGTGAAGGTACTGAAGCTTTCTTT. It specifies CASTQGEGTEAFF.

The rearrangement uses TRBV11-2 and TRBJ2-7, with 8 nucleotides matching TRBD2. CDR3 length: 15 residues. Germline V gives CDR1 SGHAT, CDR2 FQNNGV. J was trimmed by 2 bases and V by 3 bases; bases with no gene match: 6. CDR3 protein: CASSFTSGLTYEQYF. In DNA, the CDR3 is TGTGCCAGCAGCTTTACTAGCGGACTTACCTACGAGCAGTACTTC.

The J gene is TRBJ1-1, the V gene TRBV7-8; no clear D. CDR1 SGHVS and CDR2 FQNEAQ come from the germline V gene. The CDR3 is made up of 15 amino acids. Deletions cut 2 bases from V and 0 bases from J, with 10 bases between. CDR3 in DNA: TGTGCCAGCAGCTTATCTGTACAGATGAACACTGAAGCTTTCTTT. It yields the protein CASSLSVQMNTEAFF.

The chain carries TRBV5-1 and TRBJ2-5, with 7 bases fitting TRBD1. Germline loops: CDR1 SGHRS, CDR2 YFSETQ. The ends lost 0 bases at V and 6 bases at J; junction bases unmatched: 8. CDR3 length equals 15 residues. In nucleotides, the CDR3 is TGCGCCAGCAGCTTGGAGGGGGCAGTAGGAAAGACCCAGTACTTC. This codes for CASSLEGAVGKTQYF.

J is TRBJ1-2 and V is TRBV7-8; 7 nucleotides agree with TRBD1. This CDR3 comprises 15 residues. Germline V gene sequence: CDR1 SGHVS, CDR2 FQNEAQ. V was clipped by 5 bases and J by 2 bases; unmatched bases: 8. The CDR3 nucleotides are TGTGCCAGCAGCCCCAGCGTGACAGGGAACTATGGCTACACCTTC. Translation: CASSPSVTGNYGYTF.

This CDR3 reads CASSEMYSVAGELFF. CDR3 bases: TGTGCCAGCAGTGAGATGTACTCCGTGGCCGGGGAGCTGTTTTTT. This rearrangement joins TRBV6-1 to TRBJ2-2, with D unresolved. The CDR3 runs to 15 residues. Germline V gives CDR1 MNHNS, CDR2 SASEGT. Between the trimmed V and J ends, which lost 3 bases and 6 bases, there was a span of 14 bases.

This chain connects TRBV27 to TRBJ1-2; no firm D call. The CDR3 loop spans 14 amino acids. CDR1 MNHEY and CDR2 SMNVEV come from the germline V gene (reference sequence). Trimming removed 5 bases at V and 5 bases at J, with 15 bases between. CDR3 amino acids: CASSPYGGRYGYTF. The CDR3 DNA reads TGTGCCAGCAGTCCGTACGGTGGTCGGTATGGCTACACCTTC.

This rearrangement joins TRBV23-1 to TRBJ1-5; D call uncertain. TRBV23-1 is an open reading frame, and its role is uncertain. V lost 2 bases and J lost 1, with 9 bases in between. CDR3 length: 15 residues. In nucleotides, the CDR3 is TGCGCCAGCAGTCAAAGTATCAGGAGCAATCAGCCCCAGCATTTT. Its protein is CASSQSIRSNQPQHF.

The V gene is TRBV19, the J gene TRBJ2-3; D perhaps matches TRBD1 (6 bases). Germline values: CDR1 LNHDA, CDR2 SQIVND (reference sequence). The CDR3 has 15 amino acids. Trimming took off 7 bases at V and 0 bases at J, with 14 bases between the two ends. CDR3 DNA: TGTGCCAGTAAACCCGGGACAATTAGCACAGATACGCAGTATTTT. This codes for CASKPGTISTDTQYF.

Only a few counts were recorded for this clone. This chain uses TRBV25-1 with TRBJ2-7; tentatively, D is TRBD1 (7 bases). CDR3 size: 15 residues. The ends were cut back, 7 bases at V and 2 bases at J, with 18 bases in the middle. The germline CDR1 and CDR2 sequences are MGHDK and SYGVNS. The CDR3, as DNA: TGTGCCAGCACCCTCCCCGCGGGACAGACCTACGAGCAGTACTTC. Amino acids: CASTLPAGQTYEQYF.

The V call is TRBV28, the J call TRBJ1-1, with 12 bases matching TRBD1. The junction had 12 bases not matched to a gene; V was cut back by 6 bases and J by 13 bases. Germline CDR1 and CDR2: MDHEN and SYDVKM. CDR3 length equals 14 residues. CDR3 in DNA: TGTGCCAGCAGGTACCCCGGGACAGGGGGCATCTTTTTCTTT. It is translated as CASRYPGTGGIFFF.

The rearrangement links TRBV18 to TRBJ2-1; weak D call: TRBD1 (5 bases). The V and J ends lost 4 bases and 8 bases respectively, with 15 bases between them. Germline loops: CDR1 KGHSH, CDR2 LQKENI. This CDR3 spans 14 amino acids. CDR3 residues: CASSRDSRRDEQFF. CDR3 bases: TGTGCCAGCTCACGCGACAGTCGTAGGGATGAGCAGTTCTTC.

This rearrangement joins TRBV11-2 to TRBJ2-5; the match to TRBD1 covers 10 bases. The J segment lost 5 bases and the V segment lost 5 bases, leaving 5 bases of the junction unmatched. Germline CDR1 is SGHAT and CDR2 is FQNNGV. CDR3 size: 14 residues. The CDR3 loop reads CASSRTGGRETQYF. The DNA of the CDR3 is TGTGCCAGCAGCCGGACAGGGGGACGGGAGACCCAGTACTTC.

The J gene is TRBJ2-3, the V gene TRBV5-4; 10 positions match TRBD2. This CDR3 comprises 15 residues. V shed 1 base, J shed 7 bases, and the junction held 6 bases outside the gene matches. Germline V gives CDR1 SGHNT, CDR2 YYREEE (reference sequence). CDR3 in amino acids: CASSLKREGLYTQYF. The CDR3 DNA reads as TGTGCCAGCAGCTTGAAGCGGGAGGGCCTCTATACGCAGTATTTT.

The chain is built from TRBV18 and TRBJ2-3; TRBD2 is a possible D gene (5 bases). Germline lookup yields CDR1 KGHSH and CDR2 LQKENI. The CDR3 sequence is 12 residues long. Trimming left V 4 bases short and J 3 bases short, with 5 bases between. CDR3 amino acids: CASSRETDTQYF. CDR3 bases: TGTGCCAGCTCACGGGAGACAGATACGCAGTATTTT.

V is TRBV18 and J is TRBJ1-1; TRBD1 matches at 7 bases. Germline V gene lookup returns CDR1 KGHSH and CDR2 LQKENI. Trimming took 2 bases from V and 0 from J; bases not matched to a gene: 3. CDR3 length: 15 residues. CDR3 in DNA: TGTGCCAGCTCACCAGACAGGGACATGAACACTGAAGCTTTCTTT. Its protein is CASSPDRDMNTEAFF.

The rearrangement links TRBV2 to TRBJ2-1; D unresolved. V lost 0 bases to trimming and J lost 11 bases, with 17 bases between them. Per germline, CDR1 SNHLY and CDR2 FYNNEI. The CDR3 sequence is 15 residues long. This chain's CDR3 is CASSEAVLVASQQFF. The CDR3 nucleotides read TGTGCCAGCAGTGAAGCGGTTCTAGTAGCAAGCCAGCAGTTCTTC.